This TCR beta chain is drawn from a study of CD8 T cells in ankylosing spondylitis (dated by TCRdb to the late 2010s). For the wider study: The study profiled T cell receptor beta repertoires in healthy donors and ankylosing spondylitis patients to find disease-linked TCR variants. The whole study cohort included 108 healthy donors and 25 ankylosing spondylitis patients. Peripheral blood was sampled, and synovial fluid was additionally collected from ankylosing spondylitis patients.

The CDR1 and CDR2 encoded by the germline V gene are SGDLS and YYNGEE. The CDR3 contains 16 residues, cysteine and phenylalanine counted. The sequence is cut down to CDR3 DNA, 48 bases in frame from base 1. V and J are trimmed by 0 bases and 4 bases, and the gene matches miss 7 bases of the junction. This clonotype has at least ten counts. The antigen it recognizes is unknown. The input lacks base qualities; no much larger clone sits a single base away. Data came from an Illumina HiSeq 2500. Quantitative 5'-RACE with molecular barcodes was the method used to prepare the TCR beta libraries. Per the authors' processing: To identify disease-linked TCR variants, a new computational method was used, one built on a probabilistic model of VDJ rearrangement. TCRdb reprocessing: public reads trimmed at Q25 with fastp, clones called with MiXCR, in-frame beta chains kept. Each entry is one CDR3 protein sequence, shown with its most common DNA and genes. Clone size and V and J calls follow TCRdb, not the original study. The sample includes some 100,000 distinct CDR3 sequences, with approximately 8.9% observed a single time. The top ten clones comprise 30% to 35% of the sample.

Broader findings and caveats from the paper: In peripheral blood, the disease-linked clones were found at relatively low frequencies and had a CD8+ phenotype. According to the report, matched synovial fluid samples from ankylosing spondylitis patients were significantly enriched for the disease-linked clones. Some motif variants were previously reported in synovial fluid and blood of reactive arthritis patients, suggesting common disease-initiation mechanisms. Blood from ankylosing spondylitis patients appeared to be characterized by a TCR beta motif composed of roughly eight highly homologous amino acid variants.

Sequenced sample: blood, either unsorted or a sorted T cell fraction (not recorded which). The TCR sequence derives from a male donor with ankylosing spondylitis. The chain is made from TRBV9 and TRBJ1-1; 9 of the junction bases match TRBD1. This receptor has the CDR3 CASSVEEQGAVTEAFF. The nucleotide sequence reads TGTGCCAGCAGCGTAGAGGAACAGGGGGCTGTCACTGAAGCTTTCTTT.